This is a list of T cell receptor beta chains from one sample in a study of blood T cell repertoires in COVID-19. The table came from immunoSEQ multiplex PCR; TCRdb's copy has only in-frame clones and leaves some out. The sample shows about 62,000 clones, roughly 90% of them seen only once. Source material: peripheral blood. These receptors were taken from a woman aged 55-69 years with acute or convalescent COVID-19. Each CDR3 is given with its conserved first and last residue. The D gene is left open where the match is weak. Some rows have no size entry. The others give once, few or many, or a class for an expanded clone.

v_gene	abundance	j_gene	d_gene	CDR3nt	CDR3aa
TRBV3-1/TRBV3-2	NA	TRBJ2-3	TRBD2	TGTGCCAGCAGCCAAGAACTAGCGGGTTCCGATACGCAGTATTTT	CASSQELAGSDTQYF
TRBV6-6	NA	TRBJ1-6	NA	TGTGCCAGCAGTTCCTACGGTGCGGGAGCCGACTCACCCCTCCACTTT	CASSSYGAGADSPLHF
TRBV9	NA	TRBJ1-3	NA	TGTGCCAGCAGCGCCGGGAGTGGGCTTGGAAACACCATATATTTT	CASSAGSGLGNTIYF
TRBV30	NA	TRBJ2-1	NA	TGTGCCTGGAGTGAGAGGACTTGGAAGCAGTTCTTC	CAWSERTWKQFF
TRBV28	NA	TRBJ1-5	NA	TGTGCCAGCAAGTGGGGGGGCAATCAGCCCCAGCATTTT	CASKWGGNQPQHF
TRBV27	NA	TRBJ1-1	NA	TGTGCCAGCAGCTCACAGGGAGGGGGAGCACCAGCTTTCTTT	CASSSQGGGAPAFF
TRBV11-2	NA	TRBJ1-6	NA	TGTGCCAGCAGCTTAAGCCTTCCCTATAATTCACCCCTCCACTTT	CASSLSLPYNSPLHF
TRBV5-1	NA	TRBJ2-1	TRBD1	TGCGCCAGCAGCTTGGACAGGGGAGCCTACAATGAGCAGTTCTTC	CASSLDRGAYNEQFF
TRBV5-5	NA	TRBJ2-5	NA	TGTGCCAGCAGCTTGGCCCCAGGGAGGCAGGGAGAGACCCAGTACTTC	CASSLAPGRQGETQYF
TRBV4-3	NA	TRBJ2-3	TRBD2	TGCGCCAGCAGCCAAGAACCCAGCCCAGCGGGAGGGGCAGGAACAGATACGCAGTATTTT	CASSQEPSPAGGAGTDTQYF
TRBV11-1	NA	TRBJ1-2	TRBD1	TGTGCCAGCAGCCCGACAGGGGCAGGCTATGGCTACACCTTC	CASSPTGAGYGYTF
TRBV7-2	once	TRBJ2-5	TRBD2	TGTGCCAGCAGCCTACCCGCAGCGGGAGTAGGAGAGACCCAGTACTTC	CASSLPAAGVGETQYF
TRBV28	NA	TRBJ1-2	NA	TGTGCCAGCAGTCTACAGGGACGGTCCCCTTATGGCTACACCTTC	CASSLQGRSPYGYTF
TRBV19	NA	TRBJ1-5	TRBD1	TGTGCCAGTAGTATATTAGCGGGACAGCCCGGTCAGCCCCAGCATTTT	CASSILAGQPGQPQHF
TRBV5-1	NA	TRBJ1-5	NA	TGCGCCAGCAGCTTGGGGTTGGGAGATCAGCCCCAGCATTTT	CASSLGLGDQPQHF
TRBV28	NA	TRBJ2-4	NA	TGTGCCAGCAGTTTCCAGGGTATCAGCATTCAGTACTTC	CASSFQGISIQYF
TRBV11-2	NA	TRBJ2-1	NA	TGTGCCAGCGGGGGGAGAGGGTACAATGAGCAGTTCTTC	CASGGRGYNEQFF
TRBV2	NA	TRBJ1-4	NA	TGTGCCAGCAGTGAATCCACAGCAACTAATGAAAAACTGTTTTTT	CASSESTATNEKLFF
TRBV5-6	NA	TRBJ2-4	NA	TGTGCCAGCAGCTTCCAACAGTCCCTGGACATTCAGTACTTC	CASSFQQSLDIQYF
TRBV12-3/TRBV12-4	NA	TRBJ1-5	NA	TGTGCCAGCAGTCCCCCCGGGGATCAGCCCCAGCATTTT	CASSPPGDQPQHF
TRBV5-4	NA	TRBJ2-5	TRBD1	TGTGCCAGCAGTTTCCAGGGGGTTGAGACCCAGTACTTC	CASSFQGVETQYF
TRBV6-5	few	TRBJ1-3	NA	TGTGCCAGTAAGAATGGGCTCTCTGGAAACACCATATATTTT	CASKNGLSGNTIYF
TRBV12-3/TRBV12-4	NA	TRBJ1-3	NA	TGTGCCAGCAGCAGGGACACTGGAAACACCATATATTTT	CASSRDTGNTIYF
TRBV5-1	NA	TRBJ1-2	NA	TGCGCCAGCAGGCACTCGGCAGGGGCGAACTATGGCTACACCTTC	CASRHSAGANYGYTF